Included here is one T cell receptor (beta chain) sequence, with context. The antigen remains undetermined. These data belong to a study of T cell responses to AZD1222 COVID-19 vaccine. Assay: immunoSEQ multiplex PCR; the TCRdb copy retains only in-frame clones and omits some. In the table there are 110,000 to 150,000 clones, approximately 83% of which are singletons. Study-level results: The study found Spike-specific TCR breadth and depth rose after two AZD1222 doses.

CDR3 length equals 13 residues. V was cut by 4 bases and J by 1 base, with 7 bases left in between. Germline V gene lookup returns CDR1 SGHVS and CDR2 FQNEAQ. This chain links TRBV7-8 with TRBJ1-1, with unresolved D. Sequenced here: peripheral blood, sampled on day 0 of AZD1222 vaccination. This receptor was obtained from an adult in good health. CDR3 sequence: CASSSPENTEAFF. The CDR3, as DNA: TGTGCCAGCAGCTCCCCAGAGAACACTGAAGCTTTCTTT.